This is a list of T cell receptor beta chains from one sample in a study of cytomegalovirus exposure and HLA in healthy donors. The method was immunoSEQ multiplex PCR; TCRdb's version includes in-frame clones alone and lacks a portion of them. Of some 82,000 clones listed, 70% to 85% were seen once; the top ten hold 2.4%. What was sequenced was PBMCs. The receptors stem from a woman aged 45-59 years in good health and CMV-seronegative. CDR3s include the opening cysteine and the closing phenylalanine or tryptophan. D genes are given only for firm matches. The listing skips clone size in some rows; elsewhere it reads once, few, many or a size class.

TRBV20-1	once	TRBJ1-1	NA	CSAIDRRGAFF	TGCAGTGCTATAGACAGGCGTGGAGCTTTCTTT
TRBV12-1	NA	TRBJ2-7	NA	CASSFGQVRAYEQYF	TGTGCCAGCAGCTTTGGGCAGGTGAGGGCCTACGAGCAGTACTTC
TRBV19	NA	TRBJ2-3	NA	CASSIPSTDTQYF	TGTGCCAGTAGTATACCTAGCACAGATACGCAGTATTTT
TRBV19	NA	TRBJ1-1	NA	CASTDNRVLNTEAFF	TGTGCCAGTACCGATAACAGAGTCTTGAACACTGAAGCTTTCTTT
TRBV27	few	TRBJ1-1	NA	CASSLAGPSTEAFF	TGTGCCAGCAGTTTAGCAGGGCCGAGCACTGAAGCTTTCTTT
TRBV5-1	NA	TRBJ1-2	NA	CASSLSVNYGYTF	TGCGCCAGCAGCTTATCTGTTAACTATGGCTACACCTTC
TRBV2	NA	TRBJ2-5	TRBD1	CASSDVAREDRGGETQYF	TGTGCCAGCAGTGATGTCGCTCGGGAAGACAGGGGCGGAGAGACCCAGTACTTC
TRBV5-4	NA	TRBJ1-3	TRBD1	CASSFSGTGGATSGNTIYF	TGTGCCAGCAGCTTCTCCGGGACAGGGGGTGCCACCTCTGGAAACACCATATATTTT
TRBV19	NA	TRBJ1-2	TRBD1	CASSSPGQGHYGYTF	TGTGCCAGTAGTAGCCCGGGACAGGGTCACTATGGCTACACCTTC
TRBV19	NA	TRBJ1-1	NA	CASSIGGQGPTEAFF	TGTGCCAGTAGTATAGGGGGCCAGGGGCCCACTGAAGCTTTCTTT
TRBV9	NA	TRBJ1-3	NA	CASSVLSSDTISGNTIYF	TGTGCCAGCAGCGTACTGTCTTCGGACACCATCTCTGGAAACACCATATATTTT
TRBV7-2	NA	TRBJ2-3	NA	CASSFRASRSTDTQYF	TGTGCCAGCAGTTTCCGCGCCTCCAGGAGCACAGATACGCAGTATTTT
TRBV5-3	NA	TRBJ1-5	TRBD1	CARSLVPDRGENSNQPQHF	TGTGCCAGAAGCTTGGTGCCGGACAGGGGCGAGAATAGCAATCAGCCCCAGCATTTT
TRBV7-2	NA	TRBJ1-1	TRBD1	CASSLVRDRAIF	TGTGCCAGCAGCTTAGTTCGGGACAGGGCGATTTTT
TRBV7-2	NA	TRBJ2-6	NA	CASTLSGANVLTF	TGTGCCAGCACCCTATCTGGGGCCAACGTCCTGACTTTC
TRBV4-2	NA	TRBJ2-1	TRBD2	CASSQDPSGRGNEQFF	TGTGCCAGCAGCCAAGATCCTAGCGGGAGAGGCAATGAGCAGTTCTTC
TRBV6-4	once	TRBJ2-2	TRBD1	CASSDRTGDTGELFF	TGTGCCAGCAGTGACAGGACAGGGGACACCGGGGAGCTGTTTTTT
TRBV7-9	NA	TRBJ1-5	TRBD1	CASSHDRDSNQPQHF	TGTGCCAGCAGCCACGACAGGGATAGCAATCAGCCCCAGCATTTT
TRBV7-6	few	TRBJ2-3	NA	CASSLGQGQRTDTQYF	TGTGCCAGCAGCTTAGGGCAGGGTCAAAGGACAGATACGCAGTATTTT
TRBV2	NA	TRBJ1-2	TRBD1	CASIGTGNYGYTF	TGTGCCAGCATTGGGACAGGGAACTATGGCTACACCTTC
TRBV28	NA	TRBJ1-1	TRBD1	CASSLGTGDNTEAFF	TGTGCCAGCAGTTTGGGGACAGGGGACAACACTGAAGCTTTCTTT
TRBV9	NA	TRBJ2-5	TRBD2	CASSEELTSETQYF	TGTGCCAGCAGCGAGGAACTGACTAGCGAGACCCAGTACTTC
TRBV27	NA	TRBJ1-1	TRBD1	CASSLLYGQGKDTEAFF	TGTGCCAGCAGTCTCCTTTACGGACAGGGAAAGGATACTGAAGCTTTCTTT
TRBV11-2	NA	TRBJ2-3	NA	CASSFFGTETSTDTQYF	TGTGCCAGCAGCTTTTTCGGGACTGAGACTAGCACAGATACGCAGTATTTT
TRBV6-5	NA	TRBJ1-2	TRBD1	CASSSGTGVYGYTF	TGTGCCAGCAGTTCCGGGACAGGGGTCTATGGCTACACCTTC
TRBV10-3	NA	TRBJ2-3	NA	CAISRLSPGNLPPSTDTQYF	TGTGCCATCAGTCGACTATCACCGGGAAACCTCCCCCCTAGCACAGATACGCAGTATTTT
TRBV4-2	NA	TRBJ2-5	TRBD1	CASSHRSGQGYQETQYF	TGTGCCAGCAGCCATCGATCGGGACAGGGTTATCAAGAGACCCAGTACTTC
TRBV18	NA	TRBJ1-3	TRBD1	CASSPPGTGGNTIYF	TGTGCCAGCTCACCACCAGGGACAGGAGGAAACACCATATATTTT
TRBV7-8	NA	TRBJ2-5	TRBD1	CASSTGGAGTQYF	TGTGCCAGCAGCACAGGGGGCGCAGGGACCCAGTACTTC
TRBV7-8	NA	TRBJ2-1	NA	CASRTDSYNEQFF	TGTGCCAGCAGGACAGACTCCTACAATGAGCAGTTCTTC
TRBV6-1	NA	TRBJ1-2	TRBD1	CASPFPGTVYGYTF	TGTGCCAGCCCCTTCCCCGGGACAGTCTATGGCTACACCTTC